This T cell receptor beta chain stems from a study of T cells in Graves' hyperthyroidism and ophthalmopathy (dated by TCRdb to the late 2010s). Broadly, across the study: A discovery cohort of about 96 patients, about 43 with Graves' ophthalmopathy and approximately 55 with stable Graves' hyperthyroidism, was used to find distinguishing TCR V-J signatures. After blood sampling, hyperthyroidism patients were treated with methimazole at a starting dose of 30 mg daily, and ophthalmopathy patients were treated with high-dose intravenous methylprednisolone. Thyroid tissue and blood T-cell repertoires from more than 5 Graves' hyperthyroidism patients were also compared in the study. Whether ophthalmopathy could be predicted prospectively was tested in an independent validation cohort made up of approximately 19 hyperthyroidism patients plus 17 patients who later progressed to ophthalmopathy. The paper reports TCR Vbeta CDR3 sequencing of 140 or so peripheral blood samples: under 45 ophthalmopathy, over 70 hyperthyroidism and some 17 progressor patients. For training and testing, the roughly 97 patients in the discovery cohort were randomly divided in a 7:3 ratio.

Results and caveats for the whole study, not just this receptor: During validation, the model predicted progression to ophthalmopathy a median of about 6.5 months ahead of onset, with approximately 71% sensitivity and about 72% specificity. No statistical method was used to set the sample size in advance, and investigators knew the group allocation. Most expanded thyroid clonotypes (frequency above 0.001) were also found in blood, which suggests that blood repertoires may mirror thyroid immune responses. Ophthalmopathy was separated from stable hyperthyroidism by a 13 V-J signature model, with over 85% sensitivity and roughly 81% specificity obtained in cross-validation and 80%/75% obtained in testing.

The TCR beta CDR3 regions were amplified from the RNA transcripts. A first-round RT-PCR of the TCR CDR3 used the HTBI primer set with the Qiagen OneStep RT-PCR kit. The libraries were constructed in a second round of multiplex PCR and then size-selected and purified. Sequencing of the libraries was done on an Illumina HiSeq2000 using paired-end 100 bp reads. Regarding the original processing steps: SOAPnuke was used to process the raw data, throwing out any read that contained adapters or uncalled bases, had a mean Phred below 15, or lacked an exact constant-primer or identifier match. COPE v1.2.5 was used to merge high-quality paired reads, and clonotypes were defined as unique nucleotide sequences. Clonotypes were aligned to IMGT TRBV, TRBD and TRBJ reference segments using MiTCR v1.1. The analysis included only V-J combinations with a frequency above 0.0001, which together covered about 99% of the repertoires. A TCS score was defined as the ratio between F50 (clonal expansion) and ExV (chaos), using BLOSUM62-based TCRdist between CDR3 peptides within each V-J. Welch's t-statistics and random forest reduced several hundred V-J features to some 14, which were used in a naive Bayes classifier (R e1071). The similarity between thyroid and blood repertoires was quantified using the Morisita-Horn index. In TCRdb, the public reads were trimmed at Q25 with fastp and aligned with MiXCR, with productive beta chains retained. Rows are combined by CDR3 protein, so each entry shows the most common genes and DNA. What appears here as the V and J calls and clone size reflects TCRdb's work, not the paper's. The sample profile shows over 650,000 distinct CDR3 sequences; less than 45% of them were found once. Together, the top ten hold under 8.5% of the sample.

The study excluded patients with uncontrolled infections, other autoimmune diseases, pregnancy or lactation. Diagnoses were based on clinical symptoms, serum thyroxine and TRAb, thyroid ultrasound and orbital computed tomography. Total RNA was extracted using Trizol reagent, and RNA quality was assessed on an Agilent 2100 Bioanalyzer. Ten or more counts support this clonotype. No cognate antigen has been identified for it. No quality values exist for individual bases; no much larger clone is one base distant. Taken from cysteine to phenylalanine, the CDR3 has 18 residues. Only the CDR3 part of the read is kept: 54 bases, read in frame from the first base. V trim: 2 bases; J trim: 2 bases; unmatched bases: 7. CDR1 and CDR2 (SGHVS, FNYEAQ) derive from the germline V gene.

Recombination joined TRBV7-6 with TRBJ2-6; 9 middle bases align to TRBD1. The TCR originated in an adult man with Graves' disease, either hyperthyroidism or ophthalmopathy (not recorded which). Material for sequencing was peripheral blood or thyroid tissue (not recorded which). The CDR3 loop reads CASSLLGTGKAGANVLTF. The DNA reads TGTGCCAGCAGCTTACTAGGGACAGGGAAGGCTGGGGCCAACGTCCTGACTTTC.